This T cell receptor beta chain derives from a study of blood T cell repertoires in COVID-19. The germline V gene encodes CDR1 ENHRY and CDR2 SYGVKD. Trimming at V came to 6 bases and at J to 2 bases, leaving 1 base not matched to a gene. This CDR3 contains 14 residues. This clone was picked up one time. Across roughly 25 US areas, participants ranged in age from about 18 to 90 years. Participant-given clinical history determined each cohort assignment. How the authors handled the data: Estimates of nucleated cell counts were drawn from the amplification of reference gene primers. The data were produced by immunoSEQ multiplex PCR, yet TCRdb's version contains in-frame clones alone and is incomplete. That table supplies the V and J calls and clone size; D and trimming were determined from the DNA. In the table there are around 270,000 clones, approximately 85% of which are singletons.

Sequenced material: PBMCs or T cells enriched from blood (not recorded which). The chain employs TRBV10-3 and TRBJ2-7; 13 positions match TRBD2. The source of this sequence is a woman in her 30s who had recovered from COVID-19. The chain's CDR3 is CAISGTSGTYEQYF. The CDR3 DNA follows: TGTGCCATCAGCGGGACTAGCGGGACCTACGAGCAGTACTTC.